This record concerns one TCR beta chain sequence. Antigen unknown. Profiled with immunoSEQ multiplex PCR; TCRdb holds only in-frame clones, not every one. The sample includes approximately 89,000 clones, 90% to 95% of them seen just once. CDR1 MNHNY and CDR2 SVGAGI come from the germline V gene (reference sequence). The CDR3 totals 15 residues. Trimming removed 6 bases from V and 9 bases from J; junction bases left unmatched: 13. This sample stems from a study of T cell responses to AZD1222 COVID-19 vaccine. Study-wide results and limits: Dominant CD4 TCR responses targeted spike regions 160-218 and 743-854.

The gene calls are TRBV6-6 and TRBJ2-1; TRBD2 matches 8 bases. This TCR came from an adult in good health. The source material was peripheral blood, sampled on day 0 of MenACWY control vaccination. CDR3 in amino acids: CASSPLADAGGEQFF. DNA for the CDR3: TGTGCCAGCAGCCCACTAGCGGACGCCGGGGGTGAGCAGTTCTTC.